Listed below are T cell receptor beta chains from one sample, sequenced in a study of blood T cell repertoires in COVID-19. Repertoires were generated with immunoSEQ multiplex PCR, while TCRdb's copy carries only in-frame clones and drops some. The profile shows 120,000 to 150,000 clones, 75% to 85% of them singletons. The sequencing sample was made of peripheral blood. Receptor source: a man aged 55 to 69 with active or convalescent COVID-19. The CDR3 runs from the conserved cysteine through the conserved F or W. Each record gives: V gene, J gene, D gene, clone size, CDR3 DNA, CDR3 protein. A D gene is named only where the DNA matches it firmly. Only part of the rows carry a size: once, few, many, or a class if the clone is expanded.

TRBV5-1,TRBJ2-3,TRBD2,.,TGCGCCAGCATCGGACTAGCGGGAGGCACAGATACGCAGTATTTT,CASIGLAGGTDTQYF
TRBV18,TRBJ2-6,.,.,TGTGCCAGCTCACCCCCCGGGTTAACGGGGGCCAACGTCCTGACTTTC,CASSPPGLTGANVLTF
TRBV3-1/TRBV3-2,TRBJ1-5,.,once,TGTGCCAGCAGCCAAGGACACCGTAATCAGCCCCAGCATTTT,CASSQGHRNQPQHF
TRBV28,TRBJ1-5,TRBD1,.,TGTGCCAGCAGATCGGGGAGCAGGGGGGACAATCAGCCCCAGCATTTT,CASRSGSRGDNQPQHF
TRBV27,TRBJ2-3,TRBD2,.,TGTGCCAGCAGTTTGGGGACTAGCGGGATTGCAGATACGCAGTATTTT,CASSLGTSGIADTQYF
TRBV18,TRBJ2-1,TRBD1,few,TGTGCCAGCTCACCTCCGGGACAGGGTGGCGATGAGCAGTTCTTC,CASSPPGQGGDEQFF
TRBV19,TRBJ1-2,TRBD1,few,TGTGCCAGTAGTATTTGGGACAGGGGTTTTCCCAACTATGGCTACACCTTC,CASSIWDRGFPNYGYTF
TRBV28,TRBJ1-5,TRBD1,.,TGTGCCAGCCTCCAGGGGGTTAGGAGCAATCAGCCCCAGCATTTT,CASLQGVRSNQPQHF
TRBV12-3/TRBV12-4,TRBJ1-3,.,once,TGTGCCTGCCGGGAGTTCGGTGGAAACACCATATATTTT,CACREFGGNTIYF
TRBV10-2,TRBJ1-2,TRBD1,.,TGCGCCAGCAGCCCCGGGACAGGGGGCACTGGCTACACCTTC,CASSPGTGGTGYTF
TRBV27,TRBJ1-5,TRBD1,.,TGTGCCAGCAGTCTCTCCATTTCAGGGGGCGGTCAGCCCCAGCATTTT,CASSLSISGGGQPQHF
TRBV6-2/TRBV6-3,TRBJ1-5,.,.,TGTGCCAGCAGTTACCCCAGTCACTATAGCAATCAGCCCCAGCATTTT,CASSYPSHYSNQPQHF
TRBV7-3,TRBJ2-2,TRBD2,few,TGTGCCAGCAGCCGTTCGACTAGCGATAAGCTGTTTTTT,CASSRSTSDKLFF
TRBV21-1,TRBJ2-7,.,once,TGTGCCAGCAGCAGACTAGCGGGCGAGCAGTACTTC,CASSRLAGEQYF
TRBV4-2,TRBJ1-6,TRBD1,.,TGTGCCAGCAGGGAGACAGGGGGCATAACACCCCTCCACTTT,CASRETGGITPLHF
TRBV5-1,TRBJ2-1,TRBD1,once,TGCGCCAGCAGCCTCGGACAGGGCTCGATCAATGAGCAGTTCTTC,CASSLGQGSINEQFF
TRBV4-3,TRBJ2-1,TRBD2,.,TGCGCCAGCAGCCAAGAACTAGCGGGACGATACAATGAGCAGTTCTTC,CASSQELAGRYNEQFF
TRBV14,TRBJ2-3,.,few,TGTGCCAGCAGCCAAGACAGGGACACCATCACAGATACGCAGTATTTT,CASSQDRDTITDTQYF
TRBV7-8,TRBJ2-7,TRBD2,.,TGTGCCAGCAGCTTCCTCCGACTAGCGCCCTACGAGCAGTACTTC,CASSFLRLAPYEQYF
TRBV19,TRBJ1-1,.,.,TGTGCCAGTAGTATTATCGGGGGATTGGACACTGAAGCTTTCTTT,CASSIIGGLDTEAFF
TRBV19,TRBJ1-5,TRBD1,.,TGTGCCAGTAGTTCTACAGGGGGTAATCAGCCCCAGCATTTT,CASSSTGGNQPQHF
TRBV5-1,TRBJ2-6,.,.,TGCGCCAGCAGCTCCTACTTCTCCTCTGGGGCCAACGTCCTGACTTTC,CASSSYFSSGANVLTF
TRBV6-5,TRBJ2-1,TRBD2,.,TGTGCCAGCAGGCCGCCGGGACTACAATACAATGAGCAGTTCTTC,CASRPPGLQYNEQFF
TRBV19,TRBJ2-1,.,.,TGTGCCAGTAGCAAATCAGAGGTTGAGCAGTTCTTC,CASSKSEVEQFF
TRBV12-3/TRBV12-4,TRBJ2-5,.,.,TGTGCCAGCTCCGGGACTTGGGAGACCCAGTACTTC,CASSGTWETQYF
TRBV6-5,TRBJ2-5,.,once,TGTGCCAGCAGTCCTACAGGGATGGAGACCCAGTACTTC,CASSPTGMETQYF
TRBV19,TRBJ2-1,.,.,TGTGCCAGTAGTAACAGGGGGCAGGGGCTAGCGGGTGAGCAGTTCTTC,CASSNRGQGLAGEQFF
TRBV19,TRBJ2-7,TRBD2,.,TGTGCCAGTAGTATTGGCGGGAGGGCCGGCTACGAGCAGTACTTC,CASSIGGRAGYEQYF
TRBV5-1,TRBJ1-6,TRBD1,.,TGCGCCAGCAGCTCCGACGGACAGGGGGCAGGCCTCCACTTT,CASSSDGQGAGLHF
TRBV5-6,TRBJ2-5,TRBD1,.,TGTGCCAGCAGCTTGCCACGGACAGGGTTTGAGACCCAGTACTTC,CASSLPRTGFETQYF
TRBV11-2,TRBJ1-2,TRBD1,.,TGTGCCAGCAGCTTAGCCTCCGGGACAGGGGGAGGTGGCTACACCTTC,CASSLASGTGGGGYTF
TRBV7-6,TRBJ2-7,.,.,TGTGCCAGCAGCTTAGCGGCTCAGGGTTCGGAGTACTTC,CASSLAAQGSEYF
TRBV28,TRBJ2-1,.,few,TGTGCCAGCAGTCCCTGGACAGTCGCGGACAATGAGCAGTTCTTC,CASSPWTVADNEQFF
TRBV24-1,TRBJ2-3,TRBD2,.,TGTAACCGCTCGGGGGGGAGCTGCACGCAGTATTTT,CNRSGGSCTQYF
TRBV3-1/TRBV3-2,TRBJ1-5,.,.,TGTGCCAGCAGCCAAGGGGGGACTGGGGGCAATCAGCCCCAGCATTTT,CASSQGGTGGNQPQHF
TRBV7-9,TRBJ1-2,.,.,TGTGCCAGCAGCTCACAGACGTACATCTATGGCTACACCTTC,CASSSQTYIYGYTF
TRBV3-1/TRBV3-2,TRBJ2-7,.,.,TGTGCCAGCAGCCGCGTCGGGTACGAGCAGTACTTC,CASSRVGYEQYF
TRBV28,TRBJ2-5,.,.,TGTGCCAGCAGTTTCTCCGGCCGAACGGGGGAGACCCAGTACTTC,CASSFSGRTGETQYF
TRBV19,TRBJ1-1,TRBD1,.,TGTGCCAGTAGTATGGTCAAGGGGGCAGTGAACACTGAAGCTTTCTTT,CASSMVKGAVNTEAFF
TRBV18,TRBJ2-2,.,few,TGTGCCAGCTCGCCAGGACAGATGAAAACCGGGGAGCTGTTTTTT,CASSPGQMKTGELFF
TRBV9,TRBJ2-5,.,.,TGTGCCAGCAGCGTAAACGGCCGCAGGGTGGAGACCCAGTACTTC,CASSVNGRRVETQYF
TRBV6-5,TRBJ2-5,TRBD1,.,TGTGCCAGCAGTTACAGGGACAGAAAAGAGACCCAGTACTTC,CASSYRDRKETQYF
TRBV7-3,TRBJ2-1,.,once,TGTGCCAGCAGCTTAGGTGCCGGGACTTTCTACAATGAGCAGTTCTTC,CASSLGAGTFYNEQFF
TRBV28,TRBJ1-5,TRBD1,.,TGTGCCAGCAGACCAGGGGGGCCTACCCAGCATTTT,CASRPGGPTQHF
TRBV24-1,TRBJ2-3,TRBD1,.,TGTGCCACCAGTGATCCGGGACAGGCTCGCGATACGCAGTATTTT,CATSDPGQARDTQYF